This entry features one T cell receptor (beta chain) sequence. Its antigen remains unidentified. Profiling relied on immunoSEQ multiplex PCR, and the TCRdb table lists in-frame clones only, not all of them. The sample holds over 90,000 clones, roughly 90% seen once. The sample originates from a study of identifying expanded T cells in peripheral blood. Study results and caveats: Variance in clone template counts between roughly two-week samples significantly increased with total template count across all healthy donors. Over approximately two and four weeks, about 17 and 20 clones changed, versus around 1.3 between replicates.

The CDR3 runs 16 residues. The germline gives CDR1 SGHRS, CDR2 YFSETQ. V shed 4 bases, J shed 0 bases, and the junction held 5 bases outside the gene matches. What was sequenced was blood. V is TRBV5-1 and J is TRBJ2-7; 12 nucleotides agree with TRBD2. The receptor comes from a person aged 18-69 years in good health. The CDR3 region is CASSPVLAGGSYEQYF. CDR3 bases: TGCGCCAGCAGCCCGGTACTAGCGGGGGGCTCCTACGAGCAGTACTTC.